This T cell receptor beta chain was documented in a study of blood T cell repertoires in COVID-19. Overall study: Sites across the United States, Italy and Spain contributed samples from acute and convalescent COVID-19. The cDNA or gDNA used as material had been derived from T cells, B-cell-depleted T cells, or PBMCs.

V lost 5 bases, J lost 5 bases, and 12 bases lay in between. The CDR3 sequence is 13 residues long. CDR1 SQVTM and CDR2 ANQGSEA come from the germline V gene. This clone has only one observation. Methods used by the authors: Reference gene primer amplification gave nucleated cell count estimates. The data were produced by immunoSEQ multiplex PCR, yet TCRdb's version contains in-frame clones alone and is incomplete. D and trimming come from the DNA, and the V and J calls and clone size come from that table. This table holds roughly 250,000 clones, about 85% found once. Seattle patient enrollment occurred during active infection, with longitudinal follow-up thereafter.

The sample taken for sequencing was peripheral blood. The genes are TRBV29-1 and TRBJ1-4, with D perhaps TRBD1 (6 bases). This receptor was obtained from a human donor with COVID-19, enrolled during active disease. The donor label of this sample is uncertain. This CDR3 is CSVTQGQNEKLFF. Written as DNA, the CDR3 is TGCAGCGTTACCCAAGGACAGAATGAAAAACTGTTTTTT.